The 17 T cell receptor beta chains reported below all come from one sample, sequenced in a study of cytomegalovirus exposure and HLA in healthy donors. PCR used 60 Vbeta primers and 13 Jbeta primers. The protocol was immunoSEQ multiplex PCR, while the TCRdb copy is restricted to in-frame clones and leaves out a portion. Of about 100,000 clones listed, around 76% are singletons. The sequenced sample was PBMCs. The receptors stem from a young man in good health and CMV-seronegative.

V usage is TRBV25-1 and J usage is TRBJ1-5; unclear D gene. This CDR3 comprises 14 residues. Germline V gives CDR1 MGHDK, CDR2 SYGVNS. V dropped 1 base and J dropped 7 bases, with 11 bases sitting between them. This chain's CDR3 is CASSEFGVTQPQHF. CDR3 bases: TGTGCCAGCAGTGAATTCGGGGTCACCCAGCCCCAGCATTTT.

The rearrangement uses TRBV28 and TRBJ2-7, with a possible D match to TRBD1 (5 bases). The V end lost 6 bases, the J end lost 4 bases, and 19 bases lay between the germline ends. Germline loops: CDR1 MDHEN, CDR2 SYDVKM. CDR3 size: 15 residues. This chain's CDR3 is CASSPPGTGRYEQYF. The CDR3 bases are TGTGCCAGCAGCCCTCCCGGTACAGGACGATACGAGCAGTACTTC. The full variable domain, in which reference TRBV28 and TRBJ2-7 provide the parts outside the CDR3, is DVKVTQSSRYLVKRTGEKVFLECVQDMDHENMFWYRQDPGLGLRLIYFSYDVKMKEKGDIPEGYSVSREKKERFSLILESASTNQTSMYLCASSPPGTGRYEQYFGPGTRLTVT.

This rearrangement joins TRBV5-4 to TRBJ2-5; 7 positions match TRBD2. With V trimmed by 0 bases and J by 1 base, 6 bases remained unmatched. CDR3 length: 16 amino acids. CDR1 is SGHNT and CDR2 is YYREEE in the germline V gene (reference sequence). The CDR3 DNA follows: TGTGCCAGCAGCTTGGATAGCTGGACTAGCCAAGAGACCCAGTACTTC. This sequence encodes CASSLDSWTSQETQYF.

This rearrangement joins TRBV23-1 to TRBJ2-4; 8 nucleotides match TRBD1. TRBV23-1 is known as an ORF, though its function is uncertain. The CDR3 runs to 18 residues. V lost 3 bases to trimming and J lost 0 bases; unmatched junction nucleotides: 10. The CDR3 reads CASSHLPLRGRAKNIQYF. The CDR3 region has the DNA TGCGCCAGCAGTCACCTACCTCTCAGGGGGCGAGCCAAAAACATTCAGTACTTC.

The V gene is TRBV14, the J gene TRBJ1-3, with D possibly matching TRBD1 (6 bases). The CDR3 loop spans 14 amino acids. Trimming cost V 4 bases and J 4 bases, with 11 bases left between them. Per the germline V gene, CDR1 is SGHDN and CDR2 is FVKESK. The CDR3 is CASSPGTKGNTIYF. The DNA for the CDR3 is TGTGCCAGCAGCCCGGGGACAAAAGGAAACACCATATATTTT.

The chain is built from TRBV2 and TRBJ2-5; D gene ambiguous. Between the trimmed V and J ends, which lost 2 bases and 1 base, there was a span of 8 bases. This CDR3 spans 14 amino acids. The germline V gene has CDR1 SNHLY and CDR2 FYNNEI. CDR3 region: CASSETQVQETQYF. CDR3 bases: TGTGCCAGCAGTGAAACACAAGTCCAAGAGACCCAGTACTTC.

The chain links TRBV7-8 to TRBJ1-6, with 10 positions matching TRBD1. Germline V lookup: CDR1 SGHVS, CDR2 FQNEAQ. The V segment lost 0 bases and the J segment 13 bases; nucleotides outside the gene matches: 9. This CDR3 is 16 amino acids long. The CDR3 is CASSLAVGQGNGPLHF. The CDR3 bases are TGTGCCAGCAGCTTAGCGGTGGGACAGGGGAACGGCCCCCTCCACTTT.

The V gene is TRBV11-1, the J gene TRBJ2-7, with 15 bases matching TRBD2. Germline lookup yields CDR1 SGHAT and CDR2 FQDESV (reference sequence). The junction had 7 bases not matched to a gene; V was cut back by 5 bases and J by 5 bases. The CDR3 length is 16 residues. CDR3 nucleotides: TGTGCCAGCAGCGCGCGGACTAGCGGGGGGGCCGACGAGCAGTACTTC. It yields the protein CASSARTSGGADEQYF.

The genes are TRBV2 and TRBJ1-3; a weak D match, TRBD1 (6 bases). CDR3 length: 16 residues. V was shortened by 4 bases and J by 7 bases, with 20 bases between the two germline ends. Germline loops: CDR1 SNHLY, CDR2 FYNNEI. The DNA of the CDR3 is TGTGCCAGCAGTGTCCCCCCGACAGGCCCTTGGAACACCATATATTTT. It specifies CASSVPPTGPWNTIYF.

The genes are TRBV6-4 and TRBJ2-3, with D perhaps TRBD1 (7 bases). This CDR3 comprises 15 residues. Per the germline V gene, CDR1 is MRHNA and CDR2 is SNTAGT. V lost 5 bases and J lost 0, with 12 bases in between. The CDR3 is CASSTEGASTDTQYF. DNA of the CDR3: TGTGCCAGCAGTACGGAGGGGGCGAGCACAGATACGCAGTATTTT.

CDR3 coding DNA: TGTGCCAGCAGCAGGAGGGGCTCGCGGGAGACCCAGTACTTC. This translates into CASSRRGSRETQYF. V gene TRBV7-6 combines with J gene TRBJ2-5; TRBD2 is a possible D gene (6 bases). Trimming removed 5 bases at V and 5 bases at J, with 15 bases between. In germline, CDR1 is SGHVS, CDR2 FNYEAQ. This CDR3 is 14 amino acids long.

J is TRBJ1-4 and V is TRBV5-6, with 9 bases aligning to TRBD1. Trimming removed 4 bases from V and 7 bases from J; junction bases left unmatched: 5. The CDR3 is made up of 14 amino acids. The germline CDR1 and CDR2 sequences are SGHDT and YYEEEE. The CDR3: CASSTGQGTEKLFF. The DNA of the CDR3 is TGTGCCAGCAGCACCGGACAGGGGACTGAAAAACTGTTTTTT.

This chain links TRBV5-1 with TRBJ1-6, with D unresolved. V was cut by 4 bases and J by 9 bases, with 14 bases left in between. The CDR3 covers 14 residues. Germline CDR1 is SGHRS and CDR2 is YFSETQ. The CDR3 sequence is CASSREGSGSPLHF. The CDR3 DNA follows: TGCGCCAGCAGCCGCGAGGGCTCAGGTTCACCCCTCCACTTT.

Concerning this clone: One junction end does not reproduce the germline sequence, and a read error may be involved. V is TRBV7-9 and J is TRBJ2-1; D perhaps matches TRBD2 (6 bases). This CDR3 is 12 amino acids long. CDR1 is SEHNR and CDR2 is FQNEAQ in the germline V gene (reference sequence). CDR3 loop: CSSSLRGNEQFF. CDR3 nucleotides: TGTTCCAGCAGCCTGCGGGGCAATGAGCAGTTCTTC. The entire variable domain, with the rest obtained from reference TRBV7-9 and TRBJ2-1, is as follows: DTGVSQNPRHKITKRGQNVTFRCDPISEHNRLYWYRQTLGQGPEFLTYFQNEAQLEKSRLLSDRFSAERPKGSFSTLEIQRTEQGDSAMYLCSSSLRGNEQFFGPGTRLTVL.

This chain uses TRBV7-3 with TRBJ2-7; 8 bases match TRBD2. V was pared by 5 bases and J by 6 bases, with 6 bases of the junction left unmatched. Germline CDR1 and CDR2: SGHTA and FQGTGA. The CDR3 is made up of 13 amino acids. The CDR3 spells CASSLRGGFEQYF. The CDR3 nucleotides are TGTGCCAGCAGCCTCCGGGGGGGGTTCGAGCAGTACTTC.

The CDR3 DNA follows: TGTGCCAGCCTTCCGGGGGGGCCACTGGAGCAGTACTTC. Its translation: CASLPGGPLEQYF. V is TRBV4-2 and J is TRBJ2-7; 8 bases match TRBD2. V shed 8 bases and J 7 bases; nucleotides not matched to a gene: 10. The CDR3 has 13 amino acids. Germline V gene sequence: CDR1 LGHNA, CDR2 YNFKEQ.

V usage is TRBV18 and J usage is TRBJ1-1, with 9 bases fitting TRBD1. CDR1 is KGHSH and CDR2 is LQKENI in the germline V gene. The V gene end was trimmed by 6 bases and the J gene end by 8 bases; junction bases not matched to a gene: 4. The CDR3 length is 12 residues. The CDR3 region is CASSHGTGEAFF. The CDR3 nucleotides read TGTGCCAGCTCGCATGGGACAGGGGAAGCTTTCTTT.